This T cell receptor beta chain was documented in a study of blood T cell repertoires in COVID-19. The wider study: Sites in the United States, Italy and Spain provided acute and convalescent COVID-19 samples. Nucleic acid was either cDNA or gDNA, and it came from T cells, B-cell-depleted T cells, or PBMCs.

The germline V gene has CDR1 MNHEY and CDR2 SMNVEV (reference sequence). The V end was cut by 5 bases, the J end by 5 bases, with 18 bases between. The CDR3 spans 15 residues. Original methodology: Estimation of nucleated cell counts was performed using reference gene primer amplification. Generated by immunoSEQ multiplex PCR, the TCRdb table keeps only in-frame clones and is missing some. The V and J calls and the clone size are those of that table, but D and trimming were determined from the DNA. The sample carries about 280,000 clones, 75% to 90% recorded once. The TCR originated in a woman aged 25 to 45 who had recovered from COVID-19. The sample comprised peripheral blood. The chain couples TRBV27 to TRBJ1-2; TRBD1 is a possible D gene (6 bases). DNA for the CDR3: TGTGCCAGCAGTCCCTTCACAGGGAAGGAATATGGCTACACCTTC. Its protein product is CASSPFTGKEYGYTF.